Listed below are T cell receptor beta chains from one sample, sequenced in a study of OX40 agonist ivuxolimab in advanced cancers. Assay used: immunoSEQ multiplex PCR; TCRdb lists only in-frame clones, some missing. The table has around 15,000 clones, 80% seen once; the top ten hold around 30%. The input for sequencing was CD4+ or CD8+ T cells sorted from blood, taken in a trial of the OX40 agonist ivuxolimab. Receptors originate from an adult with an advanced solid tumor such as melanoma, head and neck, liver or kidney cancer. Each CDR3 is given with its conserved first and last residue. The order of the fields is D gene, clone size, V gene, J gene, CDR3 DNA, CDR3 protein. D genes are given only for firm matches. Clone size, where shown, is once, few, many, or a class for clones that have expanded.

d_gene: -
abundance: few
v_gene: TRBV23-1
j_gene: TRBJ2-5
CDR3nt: TGCGCCAGCAGTCAAATAGAGACCCAGTACTTC
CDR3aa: CASSQIETQYF

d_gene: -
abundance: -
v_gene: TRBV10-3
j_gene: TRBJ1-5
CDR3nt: TGTGCCATCAGTGAGTCGGTGTCTGAGAATCAGCCCCAGCATTTT
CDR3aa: CAISESVSENQPQHF

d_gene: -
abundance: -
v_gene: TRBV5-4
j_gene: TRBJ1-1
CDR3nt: TGTGCCAGCAGCTTTCGAGGGAACACTGAAGCTTTCTTT
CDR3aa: CASSFRGNTEAFF

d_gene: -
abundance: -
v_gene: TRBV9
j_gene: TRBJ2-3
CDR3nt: TGTGCCAGCAGCGCCTATCCCAGGCAAACTAGCACAGATACGCAGTATTTT
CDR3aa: CASSAYPRQTSTDTQYF

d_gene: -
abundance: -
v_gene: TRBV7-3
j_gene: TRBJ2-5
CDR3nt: TGTGCCAGCAGCTTATTGGGATCTCAAGAGACCCAGTACTTC
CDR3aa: CASSLLGSQETQYF

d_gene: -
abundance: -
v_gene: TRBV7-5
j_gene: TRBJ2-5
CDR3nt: TGTGCCAGAAGCTTTCTGACTCGGGAAGAGACCCAGTACTTC
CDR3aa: CARSFLTREETQYF

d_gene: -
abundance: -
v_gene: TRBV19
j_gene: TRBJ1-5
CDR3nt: TGTGCCAGTAGTATAGACGGCTATAGCAATCAGCCCCAGCATTTT
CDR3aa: CASSIDGYSNQPQHF

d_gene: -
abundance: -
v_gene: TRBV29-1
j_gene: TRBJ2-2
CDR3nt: TGCAGCGTTGGTCTGGGACAGAACACCGGGGAGCTGTTTTTT
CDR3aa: CSVGLGQNTGELFF

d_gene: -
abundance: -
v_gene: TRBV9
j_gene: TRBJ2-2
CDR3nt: TGTGCCAGCAGTTGGGACACCGGGGAGCTGTTTTTT
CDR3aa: CASSWDTGELFF

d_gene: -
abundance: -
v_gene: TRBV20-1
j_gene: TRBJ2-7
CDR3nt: TGCAGTGCTAGAAGGGGTTACGAGCAGTACTTC
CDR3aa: CSARRGYEQYF

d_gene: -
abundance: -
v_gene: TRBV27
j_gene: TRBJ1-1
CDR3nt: TGTGCCAGCAGTCATAACAGGGTCGCTGAAGCTTTCTTT
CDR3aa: CASSHNRVAEAFF

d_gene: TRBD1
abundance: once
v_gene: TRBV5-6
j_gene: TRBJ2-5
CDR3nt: TGTGCCAGCAGGGCAGGGGGCGCAGAGCAGTACTTC
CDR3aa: CASRAGGAEQYF

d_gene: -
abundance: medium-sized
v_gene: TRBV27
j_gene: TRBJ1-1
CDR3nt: TGTGCCAGCAGCTATATTGGGGACACTGAAGCTTTCTTT
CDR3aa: CASSYIGDTEAFF

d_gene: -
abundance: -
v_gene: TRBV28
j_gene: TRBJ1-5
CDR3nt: TGTGCCAGCAGTTTAAATATGGAAAGGCGCGGCCAGCCCCAGCATTTT
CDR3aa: CASSLNMERRGQPQHF

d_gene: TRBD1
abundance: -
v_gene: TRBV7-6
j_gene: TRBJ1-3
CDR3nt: TGTGCCAGCAGCTCGAGACAGGGACAAACTGGAAACACCATATATTTT
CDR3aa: CASSSRQGQTGNTIYF

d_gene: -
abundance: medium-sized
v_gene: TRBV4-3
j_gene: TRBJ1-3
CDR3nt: TGCGCCAGCAGCCAAGATGTATCGTCTGGAAACACCATATATTTT
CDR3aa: CASSQDVSSGNTIYF

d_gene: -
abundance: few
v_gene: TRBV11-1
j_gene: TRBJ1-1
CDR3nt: TGTGCCAGCAGCTTGGGATATTCTCGCGGGCCTAACACTGAAGCTTTCTTT
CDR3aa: CASSLGYSRGPNTEAFF

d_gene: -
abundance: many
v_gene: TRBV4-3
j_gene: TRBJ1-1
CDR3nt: TGCGCCAGCAGCCAAGTCCGGGACCCGAACACTGAAGCTTTCTTT
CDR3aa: CASSQVRDPNTEAFF

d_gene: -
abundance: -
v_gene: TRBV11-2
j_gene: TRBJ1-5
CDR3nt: TGTGCCAGCAGCTTATTTCCCAATCAGCCCCAGCATTTT
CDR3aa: CASSLFPNQPQHF

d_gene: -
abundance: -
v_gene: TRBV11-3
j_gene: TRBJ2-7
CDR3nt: TGTGCCAGCGAGGGGGGGCCGGACGAGCAGTACTTC
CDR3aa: CASEGGPDEQYF

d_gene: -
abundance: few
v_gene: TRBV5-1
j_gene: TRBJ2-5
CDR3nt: TGCGCCAGCAGCCCTCCCCCGGGTACCGAGACCCAGTACTTC
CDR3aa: CASSPPPGTETQYF

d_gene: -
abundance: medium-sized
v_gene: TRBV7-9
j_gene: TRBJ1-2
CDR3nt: TGTGCCAGCAGCTTAGGCAGGGATAACTATGGCTACACCTTC
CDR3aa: CASSLGRDNYGYTF

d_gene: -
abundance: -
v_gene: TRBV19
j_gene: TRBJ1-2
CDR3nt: TGTGCCAGTAGGATGGGTCAGGGAGATGGCTACACCTTC
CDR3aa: CASRMGQGDGYTF

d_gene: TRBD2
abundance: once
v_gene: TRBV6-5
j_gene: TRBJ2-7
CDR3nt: TGTGCCAGCAGTTACTCGCTAGCGGGGGGTTTCGAGCAGTACTTC
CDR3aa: CASSYSLAGGFEQYF

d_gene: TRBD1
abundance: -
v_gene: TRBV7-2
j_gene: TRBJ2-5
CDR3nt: TGTGCCAGCAGCCCGGGGACAGGGTTTGGGTACCAAGAGACCCAGTACTTC
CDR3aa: CASSPGTGFGYQETQYF

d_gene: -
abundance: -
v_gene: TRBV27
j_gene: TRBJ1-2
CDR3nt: TGTGCCAGCAGTTTTCAGGGGAACTATGGCTACACCTTC
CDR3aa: CASSFQGNYGYTF

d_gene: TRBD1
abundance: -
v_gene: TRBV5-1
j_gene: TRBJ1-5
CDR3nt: TGCGCCAGCAGCGAAGGACAGGGGGGACAGCCCCAGCATTTT
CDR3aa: CASSEGQGGQPQHF

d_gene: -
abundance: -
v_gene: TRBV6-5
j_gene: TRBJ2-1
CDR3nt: TGTGCCAGCAGTTACGGCAGTCAGAATTACAATGAGCAGTTCTTC
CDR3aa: CASSYGSQNYNEQFF